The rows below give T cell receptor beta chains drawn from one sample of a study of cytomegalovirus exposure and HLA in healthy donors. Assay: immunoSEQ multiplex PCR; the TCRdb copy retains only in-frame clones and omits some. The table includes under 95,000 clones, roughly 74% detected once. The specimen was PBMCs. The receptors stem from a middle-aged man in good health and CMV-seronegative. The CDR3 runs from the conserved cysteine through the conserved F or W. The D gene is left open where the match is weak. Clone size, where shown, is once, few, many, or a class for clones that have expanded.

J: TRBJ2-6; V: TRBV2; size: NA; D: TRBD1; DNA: TGTGCCAGCAGCCCGGACAGGACTCTCTCTGGGGCCAACGTCCTGACTTTC; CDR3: CASSPDRTLSGANVLTF
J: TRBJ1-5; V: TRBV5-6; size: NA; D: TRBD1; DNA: TGTGCCAGCAGCCACTTGGAACAGGGGAACAATCAGCCCCAGCATTTT; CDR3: CASSHLEQGNNQPQHF
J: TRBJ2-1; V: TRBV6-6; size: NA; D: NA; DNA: TGTGCCAGCAGTTTATCAGGGCGGAGGCAGTTCTTC; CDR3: CASSLSGRRQFF
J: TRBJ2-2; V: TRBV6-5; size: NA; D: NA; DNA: TGTGCCAGCAGTTACCCGGGGACCGGGGAGCTGTTTTTT; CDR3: CASSYPGTGELFF
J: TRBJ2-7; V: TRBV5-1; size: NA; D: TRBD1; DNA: TGCGCCAGCAGCTCGGACAGGACTCGCTACGAGCAGTACTTC; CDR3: CASSSDRTRYEQYF
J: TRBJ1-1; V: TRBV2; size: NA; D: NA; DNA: TGTGCCAGCAGCCCGACTCTGGTCACTGAAGCTTTCTTT; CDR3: CASSPTLVTEAFF
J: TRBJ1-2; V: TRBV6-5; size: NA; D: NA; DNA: TGTGCCAGCAGTTACCTACGGCGGGCGGACTATGGCTACACCTTC; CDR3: CASSYLRRADYGYTF
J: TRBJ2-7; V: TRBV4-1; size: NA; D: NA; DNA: TGCGCCAGCAGCCAGTCTATTACCTACGAGCAGTACTTC; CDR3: CASSQSITYEQYF
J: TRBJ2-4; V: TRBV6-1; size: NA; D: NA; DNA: TGTGCCAGCAGTGAATTACGGCAGGGCGGAAACATTCAGTACTTC; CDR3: CASSELRQGGNIQYF
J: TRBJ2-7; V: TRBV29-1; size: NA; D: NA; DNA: TGCAGCGTAGGGAGTTCCTACGAGCAGTACTTC; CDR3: CSVGSSYEQYF
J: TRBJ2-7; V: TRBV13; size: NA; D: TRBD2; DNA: TGTGCCAGCAGCACCCGGACTAGCGGGACACCCTACGAGCAGTACTTC; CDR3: CASSTRTSGTPYEQYF
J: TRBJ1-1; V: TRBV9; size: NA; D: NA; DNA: TGTGCCAGCAGCGCCACAGGGTTCACTGAAGCTTTCTTT; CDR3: CASSATGFTEAFF
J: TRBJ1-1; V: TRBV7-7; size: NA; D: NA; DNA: TGTGCTAGCAGCTTCCGGGAGCGGGGTGTTGAAGCTTTCTTT; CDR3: CASSFRERGVEAFF
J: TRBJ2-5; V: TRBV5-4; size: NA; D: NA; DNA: TGTGCCAGCAGCTTGGCAGGGGGCGGGAGAGAGACCCAGTACTTC; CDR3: CASSLAGGGRETQYF
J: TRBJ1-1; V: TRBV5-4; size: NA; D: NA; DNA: TGTGCCAGCAGCTTGGCCTACGGACCCGAGGGGGACACTGAAGCTTTCTTT; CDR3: CASSLAYGPEGDTEAFF
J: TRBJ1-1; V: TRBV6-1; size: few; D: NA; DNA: TGTGCCAGCAGGAGGCAGGAGGGAGCTTTCTTT; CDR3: CASRRQEGAFF
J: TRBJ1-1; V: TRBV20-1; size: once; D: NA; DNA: TGCAGTGGGGGGGAGAACACTGAAGCTTTCTTT; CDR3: CSGGENTEAFF
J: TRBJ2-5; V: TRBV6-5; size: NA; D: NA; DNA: TGTGCCAGCAGCCTAGGAGAGACCCAGTACTTC; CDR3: CASSLGETQYF
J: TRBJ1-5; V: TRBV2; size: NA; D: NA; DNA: TGTGCCAGCAGCATCGACAGGAGGAATCAGCCCCAGCATTTT; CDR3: CASSIDRRNQPQHF
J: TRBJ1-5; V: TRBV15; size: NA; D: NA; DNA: TGTGCCACCAGCAGAGAATGGAGGGACGGGGCTCTCAATCAGCCCCAGCATTTT; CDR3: CATSREWRDGALNQPQHF
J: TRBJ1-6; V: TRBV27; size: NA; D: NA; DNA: TGTGCCAGCAGTCAAACAGGGTTTGGAAATTCACCCCTCCACTTT; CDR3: CASSQTGFGNSPLHF
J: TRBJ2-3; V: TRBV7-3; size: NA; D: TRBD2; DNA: TGTGCCAGCAGCTTAGGAGCGGGAGGTACAGATACGCAGTATTTT; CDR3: CASSLGAGGTDTQYF
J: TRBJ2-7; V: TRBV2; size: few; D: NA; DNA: TGTGCCAGCAGTGAAGCCTTCGAGACAGGAGAGCAGTACTTC; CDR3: CASSEAFETGEQYF
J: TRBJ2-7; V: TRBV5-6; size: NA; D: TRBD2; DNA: TGTGCCAGCAGCTTGTGGGGACTAGCTCTCTACGAGCAGTACTTC; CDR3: CASSLWGLALYEQYF